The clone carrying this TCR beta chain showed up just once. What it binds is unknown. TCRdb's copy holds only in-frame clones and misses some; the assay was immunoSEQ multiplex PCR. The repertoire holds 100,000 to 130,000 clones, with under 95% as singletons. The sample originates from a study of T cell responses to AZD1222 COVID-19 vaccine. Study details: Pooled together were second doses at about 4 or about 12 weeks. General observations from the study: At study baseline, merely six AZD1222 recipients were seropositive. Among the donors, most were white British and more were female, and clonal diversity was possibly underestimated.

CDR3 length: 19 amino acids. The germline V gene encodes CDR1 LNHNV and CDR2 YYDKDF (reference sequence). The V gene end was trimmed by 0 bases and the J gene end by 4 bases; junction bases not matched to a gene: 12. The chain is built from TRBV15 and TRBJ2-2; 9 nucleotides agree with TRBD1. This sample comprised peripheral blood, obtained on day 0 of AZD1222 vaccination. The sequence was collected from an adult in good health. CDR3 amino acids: CATSRDPIGGTGRTGELFF. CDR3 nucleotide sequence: TGTGCCACCAGCAGAGATCCTATTGGTGGGACAGGGCGCACCGGGGAGCTGTTTTTT.